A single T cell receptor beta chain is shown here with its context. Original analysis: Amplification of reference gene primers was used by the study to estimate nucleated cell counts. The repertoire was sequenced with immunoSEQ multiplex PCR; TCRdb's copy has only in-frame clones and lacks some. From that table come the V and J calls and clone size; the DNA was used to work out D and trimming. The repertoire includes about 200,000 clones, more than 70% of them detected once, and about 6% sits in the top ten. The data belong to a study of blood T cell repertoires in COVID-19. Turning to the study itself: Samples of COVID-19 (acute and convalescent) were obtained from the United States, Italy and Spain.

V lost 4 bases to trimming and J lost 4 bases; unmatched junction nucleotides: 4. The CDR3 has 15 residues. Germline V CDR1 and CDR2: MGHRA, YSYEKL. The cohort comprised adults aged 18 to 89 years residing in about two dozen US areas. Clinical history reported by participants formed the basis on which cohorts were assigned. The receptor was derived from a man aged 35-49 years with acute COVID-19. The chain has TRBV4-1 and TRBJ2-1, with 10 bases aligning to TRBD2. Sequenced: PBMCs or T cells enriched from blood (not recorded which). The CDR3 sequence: CASSPLAGEYNEQFF. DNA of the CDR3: TGCGCCAGCAGCCCGCTAGCGGGGGAATACAATGAGCAGTTCTTC.